These 7 T cell receptor beta chains originate from one sample sequenced in a study of cytomegalovirus exposure and HLA in healthy donors. This PCR relied on a set of 60 Vbeta primers and 13 Jbeta primers. Measured with immunoSEQ multiplex PCR; TCRdb has only the in-frame clones, and not every one. This table has fewer than 130,000 clones, around 80% appearing once. The sequencing input was PBMCs. Source of these receptors: a woman aged 55-69 years in good health and CMV-seropositive.

This chain links TRBV27 with TRBJ1-2; D is uncertain. Deletions cut 3 bases from V and 6 bases from J, with 11 bases between. Germline CDR1 MNHEY, CDR2 SMNVEV (reference sequence). This CDR3 has 13 residues. The CDR3 protein is CASSFSNSNGYTF. The DNA of the CDR3 is TGTGCCAGCAGTTTTTCTAACTCAAATGGCTACACCTTC.

This CDR3 is CASLRVDSLSNQPQHF. The CDR3, as DNA: TGTGCCAGTTTAAGAGTGGACAGCCTTAGCAATCAGCCCCAGCATTTT. The chain carries TRBV19 and TRBJ1-5, with D tentatively TRBD1 (6 bases). Germline V gene data show CDR1 as LNHDA and CDR2 as SQIVND (reference sequence). V was trimmed by 8 bases and J by 0 bases, leaving 17 bases between them. CDR3 length: 16 amino acids.

Remarks on this clone: The sample carries other DNA sequences with the same CDR3. The chain combines TRBV5-4 with TRBJ2-5; 10 nucleotides line up with TRBD2. CDR1 and CDR2 from the germline V gene are SGHNT and YYREEE (reference sequence). The CDR3 covers 18 residues. V lost 0 bases, J lost 2 bases, and 10 bases stayed unmatched. CDR3 nucleotides: TGTGCCAGCAGCTTGGATCCTAGCGGGGGCTCCTTACAAGAGACCCAGTACTTC. It is translated as CASSLDPSGGSLQETQYF.

The J gene is TRBJ2-1, the V gene TRBV7-9; 10 nucleotides align to TRBD2. CDR3 length: 15 amino acids. The ends lost 6 bases at V and 5 bases at J; junction bases unmatched: 7. Germline V gene sequence: CDR1 SEHNR, CDR2 FQNEAQ (reference sequence). The CDR3 DNA sequence: TGTGCCAGCAGTTACGGACTAGCGGAGAACAATGAGCAGTTCTTC. Translating gives CASSYGLAENNEQFF. The full variable domain, its missing parts supplied by reference TRBV7-9 and TRBJ2-1, is DTGVSQNPRHKITKRGQNVTFRCDPISEHNRLYWYRQTLGQGPEFLTYFQNEAQLEKSRLLSDRFSAERPKGSFSTLEIQRTEQGDSAMYLCASSYGLAENNEQFFGPGTRLTVL.

This rearrangement joins TRBV2 to TRBJ2-7; the D gene is possibly TRBD1 (5 bases). The CDR3 is made up of 14 amino acids. Germline V lookup: CDR1 SNHLY, CDR2 FYNNEI. The ends were cut back, 0 bases at V and 6 bases at J, with 12 bases in the middle. Here the CDR3 DNA reads TGTGCCAGCAGTGAAGCAAACAGGTATGGCGAGCAGTACTTC. Translating gives CASSEANRYGEQYF.

As concerns this clone: The sample has other DNA sequences that encode this CDR3 too. V and J are TRBV6-6 and TRBJ1-1; possibly TRBD1 for D (6 bases). The length of the CDR3 is 12 residues. Trimming removed 4 bases from V and 3 bases from J, with 6 bases in between. Germline assignment: CDR1 MNHNY and CDR2 SVGAGI (reference sequence). CDR3 loop: CASSSGDTEAFF. The DNA for the CDR3 is TGTGCCAGCAGTTCAGGGGACACTGAAGCTTTCTTT.

There are a few counts of this clone. The gene calls are TRBV6-1 and TRBJ2-6, with D hard to call. The germline V gene encodes CDR1 MNHNS and CDR2 SASEGT. The CDR3 length is 15 residues. The V end was cut by 4 bases, the J end by 1 base, with 8 bases between. The CDR3 DNA reads TGTGCCAGCAGTGGAATTAGTTCTGGGGCCAACGTCCTGACTTTC. Translating gives CASSGISSGANVLTF.